The clone carrying this T cell receptor beta chain was counted a single time. Its antigen is currently unknown. This sample is part of a study of shared clonotypes between healthy human individuals. General study points: Naive subsets tended to show greater estimated richness than memory subsets. The four-donor shared clonotypes exceeded non-shared clonotypes in generation probability, with non-shared ones scoring lower.

CD8 cells regarded as naive lacked CD45RO, were positively chosen for CCR7, and omitted terminally differentiated effector memory CD45RA+ cells. V was clipped by 2 bases and J by 2 bases; unmatched bases: 3. The CDR3 contains 14 residues. Germline loops: CDR1 LNHDA, CDR2 SQIVND (reference sequence). Produced via immunoSEQ multiplex PCR; TCRdb's table is partial and in-frame only. The data contain 2 million to 2.5 million clones, about 95% of them seen just once; the ten biggest clones take up 0.85% to 1.3%. This sequence was found in a man between 18 and 29 years old in good health. J is TRBJ2-7 and V is TRBV19; 7 bases map to TRBD2. Sequenced material: naive CD8+ T cells sorted from blood. The CDR3 reads CASSISGLTYEQYF. The CDR3 nucleotides are TGTGCCAGTAGTATATCGGGACTAACCTACGAGCAGTACTTC. Filled out from reference TRBV19 and TRBJ2-7, the complete variable domain reads DGGITQSPKYLFRKEGQNVTLSCEQNLNHDAMYWYRQDPGQGLRLIYYSQIVNDFQKGDIAEGYSVSREKKESFPLTVTSAQKNPTAFYLCASSISGLTYEQYFGPGTRLTVT.